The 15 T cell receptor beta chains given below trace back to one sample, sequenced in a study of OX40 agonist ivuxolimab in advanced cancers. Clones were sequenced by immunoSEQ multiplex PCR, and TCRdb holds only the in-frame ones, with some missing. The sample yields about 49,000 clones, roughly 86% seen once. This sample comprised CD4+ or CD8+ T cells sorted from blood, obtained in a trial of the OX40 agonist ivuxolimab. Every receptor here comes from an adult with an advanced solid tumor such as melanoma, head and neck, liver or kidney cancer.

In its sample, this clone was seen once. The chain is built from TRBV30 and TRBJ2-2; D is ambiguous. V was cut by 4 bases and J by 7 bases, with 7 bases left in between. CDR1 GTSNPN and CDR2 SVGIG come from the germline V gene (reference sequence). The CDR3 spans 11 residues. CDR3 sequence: CAWNGLGELFF. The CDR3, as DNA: TGTGCCTGGAATGGTCTCGGGGAGCTGTTTTTT.

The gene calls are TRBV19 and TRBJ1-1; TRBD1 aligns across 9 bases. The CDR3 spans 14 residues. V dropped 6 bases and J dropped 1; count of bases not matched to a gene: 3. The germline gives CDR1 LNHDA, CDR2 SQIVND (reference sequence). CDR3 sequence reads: CASRDRGGNTEAFF. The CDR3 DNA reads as TGTGCCAGTAGGGACAGGGGAGGGAACACTGAAGCTTTCTTT.

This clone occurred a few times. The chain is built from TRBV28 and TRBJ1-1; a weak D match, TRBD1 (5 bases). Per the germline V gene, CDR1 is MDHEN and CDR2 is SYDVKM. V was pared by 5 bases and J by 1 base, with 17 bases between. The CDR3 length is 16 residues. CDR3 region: CASSGSVRGWNTEAFF. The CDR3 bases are TGTGCCAGCAGTGGATCGGTGAGGGGATGGAACACTGAAGCTTTCTTT.

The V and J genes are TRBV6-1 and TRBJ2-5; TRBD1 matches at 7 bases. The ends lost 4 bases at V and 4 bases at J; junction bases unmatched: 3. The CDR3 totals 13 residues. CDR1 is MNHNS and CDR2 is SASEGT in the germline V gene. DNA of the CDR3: TGTGCCAGCAGTGGGGACAGTGTAGAGACCCAGTACTTC. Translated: CASSGDSVETQYF.

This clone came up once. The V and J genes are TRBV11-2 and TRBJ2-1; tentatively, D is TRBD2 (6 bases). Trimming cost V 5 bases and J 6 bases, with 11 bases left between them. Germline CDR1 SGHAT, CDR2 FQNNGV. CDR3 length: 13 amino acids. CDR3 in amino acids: CASSRERVNEQFF. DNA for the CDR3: TGTGCCAGCAGCCGGGAGCGCGTCAATGAGCAGTTCTTC.

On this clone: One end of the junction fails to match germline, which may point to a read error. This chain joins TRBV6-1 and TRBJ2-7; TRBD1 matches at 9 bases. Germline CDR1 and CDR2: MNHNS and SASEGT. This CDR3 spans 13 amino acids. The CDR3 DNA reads TGTGCCAGCATTTTAGGGACAGGGTCAGAGCCGTACTTC. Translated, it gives CASILGTGSEPYF.

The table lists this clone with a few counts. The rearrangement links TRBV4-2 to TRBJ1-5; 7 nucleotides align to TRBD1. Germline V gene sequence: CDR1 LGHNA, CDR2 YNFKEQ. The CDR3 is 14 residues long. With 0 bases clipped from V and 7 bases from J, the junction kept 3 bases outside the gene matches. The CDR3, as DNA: TGTGCCAGCAGCCAAGACAGGGGGGACCAGCCCCAGCATTTT. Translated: CASSQDRGDQPQHF.

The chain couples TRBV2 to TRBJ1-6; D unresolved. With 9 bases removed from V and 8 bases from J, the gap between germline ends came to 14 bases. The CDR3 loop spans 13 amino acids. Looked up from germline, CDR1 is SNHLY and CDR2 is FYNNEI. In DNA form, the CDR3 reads TGTGCCAGTTACGTGCATTGGGATTCACCCCTCCACTTT. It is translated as CASYVHWDSPLHF.

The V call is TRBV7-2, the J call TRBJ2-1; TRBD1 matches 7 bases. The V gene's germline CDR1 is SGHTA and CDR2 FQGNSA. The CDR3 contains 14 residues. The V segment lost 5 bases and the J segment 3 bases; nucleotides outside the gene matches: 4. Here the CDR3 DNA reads TGTGCCAGCAGCAACCGGGACAGCTACAATGAGCAGTTCTTC. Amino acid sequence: CASSNRDSYNEQFF.

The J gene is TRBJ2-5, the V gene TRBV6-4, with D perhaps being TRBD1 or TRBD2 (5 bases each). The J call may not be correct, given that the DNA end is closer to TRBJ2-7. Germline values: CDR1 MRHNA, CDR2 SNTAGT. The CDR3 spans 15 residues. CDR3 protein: CASSDSGTEAYEQYF. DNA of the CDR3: TGTGCCAGCAGTGACTCAGGGACGGAGGCCTACGAGCAGTACTTC.

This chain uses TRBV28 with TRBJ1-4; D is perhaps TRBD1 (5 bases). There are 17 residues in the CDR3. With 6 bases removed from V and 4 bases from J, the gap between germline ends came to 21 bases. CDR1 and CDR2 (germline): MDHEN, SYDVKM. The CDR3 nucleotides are TGTGCCAGCAGAGACCCCCGGGGCACTGGCGATAATGAAAAACTGTTTTTT. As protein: CASRDPRGTGDNEKLFF.

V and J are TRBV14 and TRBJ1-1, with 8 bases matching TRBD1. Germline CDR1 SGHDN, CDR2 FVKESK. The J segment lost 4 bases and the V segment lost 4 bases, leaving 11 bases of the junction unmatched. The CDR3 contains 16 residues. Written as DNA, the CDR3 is TGTGCCAGCAGCCTCATCAGGACAGGGAGAGGCACTGAAGCTTTCTTT. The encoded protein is CASSLIRTGRGTEAFF.

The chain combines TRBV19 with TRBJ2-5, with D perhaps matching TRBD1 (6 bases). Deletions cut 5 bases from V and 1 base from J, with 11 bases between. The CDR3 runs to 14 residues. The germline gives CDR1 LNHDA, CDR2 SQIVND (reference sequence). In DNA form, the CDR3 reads TGTGCCAGTAGTTGGTCAGGGGTCCAAGAGACCCAGTACTTC. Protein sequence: CASSWSGVQETQYF.

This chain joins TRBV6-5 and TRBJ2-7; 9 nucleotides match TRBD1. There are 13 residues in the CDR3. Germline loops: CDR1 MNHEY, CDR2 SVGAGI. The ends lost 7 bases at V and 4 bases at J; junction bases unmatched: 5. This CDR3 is CASTGTGNYEQYF. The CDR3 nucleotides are TGTGCCAGCACCGGGACAGGGAATTACGAGCAGTACTTC.

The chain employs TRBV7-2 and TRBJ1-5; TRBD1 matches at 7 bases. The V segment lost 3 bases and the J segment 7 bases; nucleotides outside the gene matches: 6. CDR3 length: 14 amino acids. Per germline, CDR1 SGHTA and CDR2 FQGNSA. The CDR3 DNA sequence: TGTGCCAGCAGCTTTGACAGGGAAAGCCAGCCCCAGCATTTT. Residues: CASSFDRESQPQHF.